One sample yielded the 20 T cell receptor beta chains listed below, sequenced in a study of PD-L1 blockade in urothelial cancer. Generated by immunoSEQ multiplex PCR, the TCRdb table keeps only in-frame clones and is missing some. Seen here are 45,000 to 60,000 clones, 87% observed once, and the top ten hold 6% to 9%. The source was PBMCs, collected around atezolizumab (anti-PD-L1) treatment. The receptors were sampled from a man aged 55 to 69 with urothelial cancer.

This rearrangement joins TRBV2 to TRBJ2-3; D unclear. V was clipped by 4 bases and J by 0 bases, with 11 bases between them. The CDR3 has 15 residues. CDR1 is SNHLY and CDR2 is FYNNEI in the germline V gene. DNA of the CDR3: TGTGCCAGCAGTGGGTTTAGTTGGAGCACAGATACGCAGTATTTT. Translated, it gives CASSGFSWSTDTQYF.

The V and J genes are TRBV5-1 and TRBJ1-5; 9 bases line up with TRBD1. Per germline, CDR1 SGHRS and CDR2 YFSETQ. The CDR3 runs 15 residues. The V gene end was trimmed by 0 bases and the J gene end by 5 bases; junction bases not matched to a gene: 3. DNA for the CDR3: TGCGCCAGCAGCTTGGGACAGGGGGAAGATCAGCCCCAGCATTTT. Protein product: CASSLGQGEDQPQHF.

This sequence joins TRBV9 and TRBJ2-1; 9 bases are shared with TRBD2. Germline CDR1 and CDR2: SGDLS and YYNGEE. The CDR3 contains 16 residues. V dropped 3 bases and J dropped 4; count of bases not matched to a gene: 8. The CDR3, as DNA: TGTGCCAGCAGCGCAATAGCGGGGGACATGTACAATGAGCAGTTCTTC. This encodes CASSAIAGDMYNEQFF.

Turning to this clone: At the DNA level, this CDR3 is encoded by other sequences in the same sample as well. The chain employs TRBV11-3 and TRBJ1-1; tentatively, D is TRBD1 (6 bases). Deletions cut 6 bases from V and 4 bases from J, with 15 bases between. Germline loops: CDR1 SGHNT, CDR2 YENEEA. The CDR3 consists of 14 residues. CDR3 region: CASSPNRVVTEAFF. For the CDR3, the DNA is TGTGCCAGCAGTCCCAACAGGGTAGTCACTGAAGCTTTCTTT.

The rearrangement links TRBV28 to TRBJ1-5; perhaps TRBD1 as D (6 bases). Trimming left V 8 bases short and J 7 bases short, with 15 bases between. The CDR3 is made up of 13 amino acids. The germline V gene encodes CDR1 MDHEN and CDR2 SYDVKM. The chain's CDR3 is CASRGGSYQPQHF. The CDR3, as DNA: TGTGCCAGCCGGGGGGGCTCCTACCAGCCCCAGCATTTT.

The chain employs TRBV6-1 and TRBJ1-2, with 11 bases aligning to TRBD1. J lost 2 bases, V lost 4 bases, and 6 bases had no gene match. The CDR3 runs to 16 residues. CDR1 and CDR2 from the germline V gene are MNHNS and SASEGT. Here the CDR3 DNA reads TGTGCCAGCAGTGCTAGGACAGGGGGCGCAAACTATGGCTACACCTTC. This codes for CASSARTGGANYGYTF.

V gene TRBV6-1 combines with J gene TRBJ1-5; 8 nucleotides align to TRBD1. Germline V gene lookup returns CDR1 MNHNS and CDR2 SASEGT. V shed 7 bases, J shed 1 base, and the junction held 3 bases outside the gene matches. The length of the CDR3 is 14 residues. The CDR3 bases are TGTGCCAGCATGACAGGGGAGAGCAATCAGCCCCAGCATTTT. Its translation: CASMTGESNQPQHF.

This clone was seen a few times. This chain joins TRBV4-1 and TRBJ2-2; no reliable D call. This CDR3 contains 16 residues. Trimming removed 1 base at V and 0 bases at J, with 9 bases between. The germline gives CDR1 MGHRA, CDR2 YSYEKL. CDR3: CASSQVPHANTGELFF. CDR3 DNA sequence: TGCGCCAGCAGCCAAGTTCCCCATGCGAACACCGGGGAGCTGTTTTTT.

The chain has TRBV7-2 and TRBJ1-2; the D is unclear. Trimming shortened V by 4 bases and J by 4 bases, and 16 bases separated the two germline ends. The germline V gene encodes CDR1 SGHTA and CDR2 FQGNSA. The length of the CDR3 is 15 residues. CDR3: CASSSARTGVYGYTF. As DNA, the CDR3 is TGTGCCAGCAGCTCAGCCAGGACGGGAGTCTATGGCTACACCTTC.

This clone was observed a few times. The V and J genes are TRBV4-3 and TRBJ2-7; no firm D call. The CDR3 loop spans 16 amino acids. The germline V gene encodes CDR1 LGHNA and CDR2 YSLEER. The V gene lost 1 base and the J gene lost 5 bases, with 18 bases spanning the gap. Here the CDR3 reads CASSQGQHRPTDEQYF. The CDR3 bases are TGCGCCAGCAGCCAAGGTCAGCATAGGCCTACAGACGAGCAGTACTTC.

This chain connects TRBV11-3 to TRBJ1-6; D is unresolved. Trimming removed 1 base from V and 9 bases from J, with 10 bases in between. CDR1 SGHNT and CDR2 YENEEA come from the germline V gene. This CDR3 is built from 14 residues. CDR3 amino acids: CASSLGRGSSPLHF. The CDR3 DNA is TGTGCCAGCAGCTTAGGACGGGGTAGTTCACCCCTCCACTTT.

This clone has just a few counts. The gene calls are TRBV21-1 and TRBJ2-3; the table's TRBD2 call for D was not verified on the DNA. TRBV21-1 is a known pseudogene. This CDR3 is 18 amino acids long. DNA of the CDR3: TGTGCCAGCAGCAAAGTGTGGGGAGACGAGCCGACCACAGATACGCAGTATTTT. Protein: CASSKVWGDEPTTDTQYF.

This CDR3 reads CAWSPGGSDTQYF. CDR3 DNA sequence: TGTGCCTGGAGTCCGGGGGGTTCAGATACGCAGTATTTT. The chain combines TRBV30 with TRBJ2-3; 7 nucleotides align to TRBD2. Germline CDR1 and CDR2: GTSNPN and SVGIG (reference sequence). This CDR3 region has 13 residues. The trim removed 2 bases at V and 4 bases at J, leaving 3 bases unmatched.

V usage is TRBV7-8 and J usage is TRBJ2-5; TRBD1 aligns across 8 bases. In germline, CDR1 is SGHVS, CDR2 FQNEAQ. The junction had 7 bases not matched to a gene; V was cut back by 9 bases and J by 4 bases. The CDR3 sequence is 13 residues long. In DNA, the CDR3 is TGTGCCAGTGGACAGGGAACGCGAGAGACCCAGTACTTC. Translated: CASGQGTRETQYF. Full variable domain (missing parts from reference TRBV7-8 and TRBJ2-5): GAGVSQSPRYKVAKRGQDVALRCDPISGHVSLFWYQQALGQGPEFLTYFQNEAQLDKSGLPSDRFFAERPEGSVSTLKIQRTQQEDSAVYLCASGQGTRETQYFGPGTRLLVL.

The chain uses TRBV9 and TRBJ2-1; 9 bases are a match to TRBD2. Germline values: CDR1 SGDLS, CDR2 YYNGEE. This CDR3 is built from 17 residues. Germline trimming cut 0 bases from V and 8 bases from J; bases unmatched to any gene: 12. The CDR3 reads CASSVAQRGAYDDEQFF. The CDR3 DNA reads as TGTGCCAGCAGCGTAGCTCAGCGGGGGGCTTACGACGATGAGCAGTTCTTC.

The rearrangement uses TRBV5-1 and TRBJ2-1, with 9 bases aligning to TRBD1. Trimming took 2 bases from V and 8 from J; bases not matched to a gene: 5. CDR1 SGHRS and CDR2 YFSETQ come from the germline V gene. This CDR3 has 14 amino acids. The CDR3 coding sequence is TGCGCCAGCAGCTTTGGGACAGGGTACGATGAGCAGTTCTTC. Protein product: CASSFGTGYDEQFF.

V gene TRBV2 combines with J gene TRBJ2-7, with TRBD1 matching 10 bases. Germline values: CDR1 SNHLY, CDR2 FYNNEI. This CDR3 has 13 residues. The V and J ends lost 10 bases and 5 bases, in that order; junction bases with no gene match: 8. The CDR3 spells CAIRDRGWNEQYF. The DNA of the CDR3 is TGTGCCATAAGGGACAGGGGTTGGAACGAGCAGTACTTC.

V is TRBV18 and J is TRBJ1-4; TRBD1 aligns across 9 bases. This CDR3 has 18 amino acids. Trimming took 1 base from V and 8 from J; bases not matched to a gene: 14. Germline V gene sequence: CDR1 KGHSH, CDR2 LQKENI. The chain's CDR3 is CASSPQTGIGTGKEKLFF. As DNA, the CDR3 is TGTGCCAGCTCACCACAAACGGGGATCGGGACAGGGAAGGAAAAACTGTTTTTT.

The chain carries TRBV28 and TRBJ2-3; D possibly corresponds to TRBD1 (5 bases). V dropped 3 bases and J dropped 4 bases, with 8 bases sitting between them. This CDR3 is built from 13 residues. Germline CDR1 reads MDHEN; CDR2 reads SYDVKM. The CDR3 loop reads CASSLAGPDTQYF. The CDR3 nucleotides read TGTGCCAGCAGTTTGGCAGGGCCAGATACGCAGTATTTT.

The J gene is TRBJ1-2, the V gene TRBV29-1, with D possibly matching TRBD1 (6 bases). The germline V and J ends were trimmed by 7 bases and 0 bases, with 12 bases remaining between them. This CDR3 region has 13 residues. Germline V gene data show CDR1 as SQVTM and CDR2 as ANQGSEA. The CDR3 DNA reads as TGCAGCGCAACACAGGGCCCTAACTATGGCTACACCTTC. This gives the protein CSATQGPNYGYTF.